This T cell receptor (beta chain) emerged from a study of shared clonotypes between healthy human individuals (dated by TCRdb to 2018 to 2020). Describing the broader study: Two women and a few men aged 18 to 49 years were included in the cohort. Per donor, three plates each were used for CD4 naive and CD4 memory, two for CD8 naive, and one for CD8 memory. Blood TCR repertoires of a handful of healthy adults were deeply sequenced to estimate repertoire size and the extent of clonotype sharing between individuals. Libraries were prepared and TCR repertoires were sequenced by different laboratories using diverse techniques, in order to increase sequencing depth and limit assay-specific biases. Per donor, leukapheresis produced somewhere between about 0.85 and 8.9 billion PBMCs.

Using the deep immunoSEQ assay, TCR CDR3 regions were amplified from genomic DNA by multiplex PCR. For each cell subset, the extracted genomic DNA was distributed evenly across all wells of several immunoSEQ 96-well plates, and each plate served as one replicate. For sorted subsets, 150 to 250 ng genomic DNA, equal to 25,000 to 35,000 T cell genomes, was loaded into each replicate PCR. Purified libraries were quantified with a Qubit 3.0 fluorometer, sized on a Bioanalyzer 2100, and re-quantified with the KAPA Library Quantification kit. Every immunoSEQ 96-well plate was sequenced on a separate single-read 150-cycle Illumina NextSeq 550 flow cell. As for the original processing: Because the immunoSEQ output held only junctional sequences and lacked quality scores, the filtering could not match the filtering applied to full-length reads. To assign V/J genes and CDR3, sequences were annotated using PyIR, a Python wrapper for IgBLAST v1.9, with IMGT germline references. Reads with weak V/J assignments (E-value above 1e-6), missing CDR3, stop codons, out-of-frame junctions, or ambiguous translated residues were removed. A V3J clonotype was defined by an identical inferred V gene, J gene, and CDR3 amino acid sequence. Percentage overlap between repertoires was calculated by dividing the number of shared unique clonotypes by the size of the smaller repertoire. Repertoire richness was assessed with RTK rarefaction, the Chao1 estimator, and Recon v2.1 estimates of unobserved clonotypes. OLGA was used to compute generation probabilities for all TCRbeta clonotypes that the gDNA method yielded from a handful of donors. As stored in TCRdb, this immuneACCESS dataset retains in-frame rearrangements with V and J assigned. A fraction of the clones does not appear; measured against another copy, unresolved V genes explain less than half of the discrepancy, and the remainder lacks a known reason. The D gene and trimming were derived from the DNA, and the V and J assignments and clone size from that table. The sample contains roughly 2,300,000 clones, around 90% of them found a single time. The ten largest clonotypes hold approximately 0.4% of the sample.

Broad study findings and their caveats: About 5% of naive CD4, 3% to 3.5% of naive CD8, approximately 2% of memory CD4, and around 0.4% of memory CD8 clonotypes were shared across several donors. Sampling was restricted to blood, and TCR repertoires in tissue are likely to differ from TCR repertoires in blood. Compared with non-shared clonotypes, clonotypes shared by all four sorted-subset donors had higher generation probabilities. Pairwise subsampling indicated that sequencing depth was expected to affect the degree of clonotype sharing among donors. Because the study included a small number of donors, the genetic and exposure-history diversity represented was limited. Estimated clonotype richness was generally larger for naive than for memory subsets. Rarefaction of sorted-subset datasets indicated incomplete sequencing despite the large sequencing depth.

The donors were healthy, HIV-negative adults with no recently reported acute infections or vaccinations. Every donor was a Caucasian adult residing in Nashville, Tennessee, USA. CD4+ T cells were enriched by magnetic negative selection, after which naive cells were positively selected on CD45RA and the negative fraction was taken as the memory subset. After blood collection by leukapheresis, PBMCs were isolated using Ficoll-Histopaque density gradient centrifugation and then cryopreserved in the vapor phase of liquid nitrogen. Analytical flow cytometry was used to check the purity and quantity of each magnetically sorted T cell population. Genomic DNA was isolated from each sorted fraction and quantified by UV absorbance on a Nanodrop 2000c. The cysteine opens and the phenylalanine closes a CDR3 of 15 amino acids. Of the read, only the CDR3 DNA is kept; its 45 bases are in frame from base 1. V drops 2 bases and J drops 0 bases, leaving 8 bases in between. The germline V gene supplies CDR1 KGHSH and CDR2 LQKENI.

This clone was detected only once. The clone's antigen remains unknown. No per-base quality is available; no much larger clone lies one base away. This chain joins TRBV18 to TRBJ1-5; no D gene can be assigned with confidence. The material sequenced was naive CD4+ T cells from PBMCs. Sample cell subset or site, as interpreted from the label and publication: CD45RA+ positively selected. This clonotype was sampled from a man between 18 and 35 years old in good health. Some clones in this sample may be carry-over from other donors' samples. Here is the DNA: TGTGCCAGCTCACCAGGGATCCCTAGCAATCAGCCCCAGCATTTT. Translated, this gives CASSPGIPSNQPQHF.